This T cell receptor beta chain was captured in a study of human T cells and chemical hapten exposure. General study points: Because they had alopecia, donors may respond immunologically unlike healthy people.

Time point reported: patch test 1, 2 weeks after DPC sensitization. Sample treatment: therapeutic diphenylcyclopropenone sensitization with weekly scalp DPC. In its sample, this clonotype was seen many times. Antigen: not known. V lost 0 bases to trimming and J lost 13 bases, with 19 bases between them. The CDR3 is 15 amino acids. Germline-derived CDR1 and CDR2 are SGHKS and YYEKEE (reference sequence). In the source study's methods: Samples held a median of roughly 100,000 TCRs, range about 23,224–700,000. Using its own MiXCR run on the RACE reads, TCRdb lists one record per CDR3 protein. These V and J calls derive from TCRdb rather than the authors' analysis. The table shows 340,000 or so distinct CDR3 sequences, with around 7% occurring only once.

The chain is built from TRBV5-5 and TRBJ2-2; D call uncertain. The clonotype was recovered from a woman under 30 with alopecia areata. Some clones in this sample may be carry-over from other donors' samples. Here the sequenced sample was whole blood, taken in connection with sensitization to the hapten diphenylcyclopropenone (DPC). CDR3 sequence (DNA): TGTGCCAGCAGCTTGGCCAATTTCGACTTCTCGGGGCTGTTTTTT. This sequence encodes CASSLANFDFSGLFF.